This TCR beta chain appears in the sequencing data of a study of blood T cell repertoires in COVID-19 (dated by TCRdb to the early 2020s). With respect to the entire study: The collaborator samples originated in the United States, Italy and Spain and spanned the acute and convalescent phases of COVID-19. The prospective study material was composed of cDNA or gDNA derived from T cells, B-cell-depleted T cells, or PBMCs. Deeply sampled blood TCRbeta repertoires from subjects exposed to, actively infected with, or recovered from COVID-19 were included in the dataset. The repertoires were released in a freely available public database intended as a resource for research on the immune response to SARS-CoV-2. Samples were obtained from the ongoing ImmuneRACE study (first 160 participants) and from about 1,300 subjects provided by 6 global collaborators. A de-identified subject ID, COVID-19 status, age in years and sex were almost always included in the sample metadata. Where available, HLA class I and class II types were obtained from metadata supplied by the sample provider rather than from assay-based typing. On the study overall, not on this receptor specifically: The quantity of clinical and demographic metadata differed by source and by participant and was supplied without curation.

About this clone itself: Its antigen remains undetermined. No much larger clone is present one base from it, and per-base qualities are unavailable.

TCRbeta CDR3 regions were amplified from genomic DNA by means of the immunoSEQ Assay, a bias-controlled multiplex PCR. Processing in the source paper ran as follows. Within the assay, amplification of reference gene primers was used to estimate how many nucleated cells each sample contained. To quantify the absolute abundance of each unique TCRbeta CDR3 rearrangement, sequence reads were collapsed and filtered. For each sample, productive Simpson clonality was calculated by taking the square root of Simpson's diversity index across productive rearrangements. This is the immuneACCESS table as TCRdb keeps it, with only in-frame sequences that have V and J called. A part of the clones is gone; compared with another copy, unresolved V genes explain less than half, and the rest is unexplained. V and J calls and clone size follow that table, whereas D and trimming were derived from the DNA. Across this sample there are 350,000 to 400,000 clones, with around 90% seen only once. The ten largest clonotypes hold less than 3.5% of the sample.

Reading the germline V gene (reference sequence) gives CDR1 PRHDT and CDR2 FYEKMQ. From its cysteine to its phenylalanine, the CDR3 spans 17 amino acids. Only CDR3 DNA remains: 51 bases, in frame from the first base. Trimmed from V: 5 bases; trimmed from J: 6 bases; junction bases lacking a gene match: 11. One collaborating source in Seattle enrolled patients during active infection and followed them longitudinally through the course of disease. The collaborating institutions used their own protocols to collect whole blood in K2EDTA tubes. For TCRbeta analysis, collaborators shipped samples as frozen whole blood, isolated PBMCs, or DNA extracted from either of those sample types.

The origin of this receptor is a young woman with COVID-19, enrolled during active disease. Specimen: peripheral blood. Recombination connected TRBV13 to TRBJ2-1, with 12 bases aligning to TRBD2. The nucleotide sequence is TGTGCCAGCAGCCTCGTCTCGGGACTAGCGGGTAGCAATGAGCAGTTCTTC. It codes for CASSLVSGLAGSNEQFF. Extended through the reference TRBV13 and TRBJ2-1 proteins, this CDR3 yields the full variable domain: AAGVIQSPRHLIKEKRETATLKCYPIPRHDTVYWYQQGPGQDPQFLISFYEKMQSDKGSIPDRFSAQQFSDYHSELNMSSLELGDSALYFCASSLVSGLAGSNEQFFGPGTRLTVL.